Listed below are T cell receptor beta chains from one sample, sequenced in a study of spatial heterogeneity in lung cancer. MiXCR was run by TCRdb on the 5' RACE reads, yielding one entry per CDR3 protein. The sample shows approximately 16,000 distinct CDR3 sequences, around 7% of them seen only once. The sequenced sample was lung tumor tissue, obtained at surgery. These receptors all stem from a female donor with early-stage non-small cell lung cancer. Each CDR3 is given with its conserved first and last residue.

TRBV5-1	TRBJ2-4	CASSWGQGGNIQYF
TRBV5-4	TRBJ1-6	CASSAGDRGFGSPLHF
TRBV12-3/TRBV12-4	TRBJ1-6	CASSFGRGSNSPLHF
TRBV6-4	TRBJ2-2	CASSRSGTGANTGELFF
TRBV6-5	TRBJ2-1	CASSYSRTGSWENEQFF
TRBV12-3/TRBV12-4	TRBJ2-5	CASSPGVAGGGETQYF
TRBV7-2	TRBJ2-1	CASSLAGLGNEQFF
TRBV28	TRBJ2-1	CASRATSGGAYEQFF
TRBV5-1	TRBJ2-4	CAGSLESGGGGNIQYF
TRBV27	TRBJ1-1	CASSSLGQNTEAFF
TRBV28	TRBJ1-6	CASSLWGVEGSPLHF
TRBV20-1	TRBJ2-2	CSARAGGWTGELFF
TRBV20-1	TRBJ1-4	CSARDLLGGQGTTNEKLFF
TRBV12-3/TRBV12-4	TRBJ2-3	CASSRPTVLGADTQYF
TRBV7-9	TRBJ1-2	CASSLGESMYGYTF
TRBV28	TRBJ2-7	CASSQTGPYEQYF
TRBV28	TRBJ2-3	CASTSSGLAESTDTQYF
TRBV4-1	TRBJ2-5	CASSQRGGFRETQYF
TRBV11-1	TRBJ2-3	CASSLEQSPDTQYF
TRBV20-1	TRBJ2-3	CSASTPGQRTDTQYF
TRBV4-3	TRBJ1-1	CASSPWTGREAFF
TRBV3-1	TRBJ2-5	CASSQAAGGPETQYF
TRBV6-5	TRBJ1-4	CASSYSFRDNEKLFF
TRBV5-5	TRBJ1-6	CASSLRDPYNSPLHF